This is a list of T cell receptor beta chains from one sample in a study of blood T cell repertoires in COVID-19. Method: immunoSEQ multiplex PCR; TCRdb's copy keeps in-frame clones and lacks some. Counted here are a few hundred thousand clones, 75% to 90% occurring once; the ten biggest clones make up less than 1.2%. What was sequenced was PBMCs or T cells enriched from blood (not recorded which). Receptors originate from a man between 18 and 35 years old who had recovered from COVID-19. Both conserved end residues are part of each CDR3. Some rows have no size entry. The others give once, few or many, or a class for an expanded clone.

TRBV19 . CASQQGMSSTDTQYF
TRBV5-1 . CASSPGLAGRGRDTQYF
TRBV19 . CASSPIDRAGSNTQYF
TRBV23-1 . CASSSSRSYEQFF
TRBV10-3 . CATGGLAGNSSYNEQFF
TRBV2 . CASMDRGFNSPLHF
TRBV10-3 few CAVRSSYNSPLHF
TRBV9 . CASSASSSRNEQYF
TRBV23-1 . CASSRSTDSNTEAFF
TRBV6-2/TRBV6-3 . CASSSPSGGVQETQYF